The 10 T cell receptor beta chains listed next were all sequenced from one sample in a study of cytomegalovirus exposure and HLA in healthy donors. In the PCR, 60 Vbeta and 13 Jbeta primers were used. The method was immunoSEQ multiplex PCR; TCRdb's version includes in-frame clones alone and lacks a portion of them. The sample yields 65,000 to 90,000 clones, of which the top ten take up 2% to 3%. Sequenced sample: PBMCs. The receptors come from a female donor in good health and CMV-seropositive.

The genes are TRBV4-1 and TRBJ2-2; D possibly corresponds to TRBD2 (5 bases). Germline lookup yields CDR1 MGHRA and CDR2 YSYEKL. The CDR3 is made up of 16 amino acids. Trimming took 4 bases from V and 1 from J, leaving 13 bases between them. The CDR3 DNA follows: TGCGCCAGCAGCCTCTGGACTGGGAAGAACACCGGGGAGCTGTTTTTT. This gives the protein CASSLWTGKNTGELFF.

This rearrangement joins TRBV30 to TRBJ2-2; TRBD2 matches at 9 bases. Trimming removed 2 bases from V and 5 bases from J; junction bases left unmatched: 9. Germline V lookup: CDR1 GTSNPN, CDR2 SVGIG (reference sequence). This CDR3 has 16 residues. CDR3 sequence (DNA): TGTGCCTGGAGTCTCGGGACTAGCTCGGTTACCGGGGAGCTGTTTTTT. Encoded protein: CAWSLGTSSVTGELFF.

This chain connects TRBV7-2 to TRBJ1-1; tentatively, D is TRBD1 (5 bases). Germline V gene sequence: CDR1 SGHTA, CDR2 FQGNSA. With 2 bases removed from V and 1 base from J, the gap between germline ends came to 5 bases. The CDR3 contains 13 residues. The CDR3 sequence: CASSLQGNTEAFF. The CDR3 nucleotides are TGTGCCAGCAGCTTACAGGGGAACACTGAAGCTTTCTTT.

As for this clone: One junction end disagrees with the germline gene, perhaps due to a read error. This chain connects TRBV29-1 to TRBJ1-1; tentatively, D is TRBD1 (6 bases). CDR3 length equals 15 residues. Per the germline V gene, CDR1 is SQVTM and CDR2 is ANQGSEA. CDR3 DNA: TGCAGCGTTGAAGGGCGGAGTGGGGGGGACACTGAAGATTTCTTT. Encoded protein: CSVEGRSGGDTEDFF.

J is TRBJ1-1 and V is TRBV5-1; the match to TRBD1 covers 10 bases. The CDR3 length is 15 residues. Germline trimming cut 3 bases from V and 6 bases from J; bases unmatched to any gene: 8. Looked up from germline, CDR1 is SGHRS and CDR2 is YFSETQ. CDR3 region: CASSSPGQGFAEAFF. The DNA for the CDR3 is TGCGCCAGCAGCTCCCCGGGACAGGGGTTCGCTGAAGCTTTCTTT.

The chain joins TRBV4-2 to TRBJ2-7; 11 nucleotides align to TRBD1. After removal of 0 bases from V and 6 bases from J, the junction contained 7 bases not matched to a gene. The CDR3 is 16 amino acids. Germline V gene data show CDR1 as LGHNA and CDR2 as YNFKEQ. The CDR3 sequence: CASSQDGGTGGSEQYF. CDR3 sequence (DNA): TGTGCCAGCAGCCAAGATGGGGGGACAGGGGGTTCCGAGCAGTACTTC.

A word on this clone: The junction differs from germline at one of its ends, possibly a read error. The rearrangement joins TRBV7-7 to TRBJ2-2; 7 positions agree with TRBD1. CDR3 length: 15 residues. Germline V gene lookup returns CDR1 SSHAT and CDR2 FNYEAQ (reference sequence). The DNA of the CDR3 is TGTGCTAGCAGCCTGACAGGGTCGGTCACCGGGGAGCTGTTTTTT. It is translated as CASSLTGSVTGELFF.

In regard to this clone: The same CDR3 is also encoded by other DNA sequences in this sample. V is TRBV6-5 and J is TRBJ1-2, with D uncertain. Germline-derived CDR1 and CDR2 are MNHEY and SVGAGI. The CDR3 is made up of 10 amino acids. V was shortened by 10 bases and J by 8 bases, with 11 bases between the two germline ends. This CDR3 is CATRRVGYTF. CDR3 coding DNA: TGTGCCACCCGGAGGGTCGGCTACACCTTC.

This rearrangement joins TRBV28 to TRBJ1-1; 7 bases are shared with TRBD1. This CDR3 contains 14 residues. Germline V gene sequence: CDR1 MDHEN, CDR2 SYDVKM. The trim removed 7 bases at V and 1 base at J, leaving 6 bases unmatched. The DNA of the CDR3 is TGTGCCAGCACCCAGACAGGGAGGAACACTGAAGCTTTCTTT. Translation gives CASTQTGRNTEAFF.

J is TRBJ1-4 and V is TRBV10-3, with 7 bases that match TRBD1. J lost 8 bases, V lost 4 bases, and 7 bases had no gene match. Germline-derived CDR1 and CDR2 are ENHRY and SYGVKD. This CDR3 contains 14 residues. The CDR3 spells CAISGRQGGEKLFF. The CDR3 bases are TGTGCCATCAGTGGGCGACAGGGTGGCGAAAAACTGTTTTTT.